These 13 T cell receptor beta chains originate from one sample sequenced in a study of naive and memory T cell subsets. An equimolar mix of two oligonucleotides served as the beta constant-region primer for TRBC1 and TRBC2. Ligated cDNA was amplified by four rounds of PCR with nested alpha and beta constant-region primers and SP2. TCRdb re-called the UMI-ligation and nested PCR reads through MiXCR, storing one row per CDR3 protein. This sample has 80,000 or so distinct CDR3 sequences; about 10% occur once, and the top ten carry about 1.3%. The sample consisted of naive CD8+ T cells from blood. The receptors stem from a human donor in good health.

This clonotype was counted a few times. V gene TRBV9 combines with J gene TRBJ2-3, with 7 bases that match TRBD2. CDR1 SGDLS and CDR2 YYNGEE come from the germline V gene. J was trimmed by 2 bases and V by 3 bases; bases with no gene match: 3. The CDR3 totals 14 residues. DNA of the CDR3: TGTGCCAGCAGCGCGGGACTACCCACAGATACGCAGTATTTT. Translated: CASSAGLPTDTQYF. The full variable domain, in which reference TRBV9 and TRBJ2-3 provide the parts outside the CDR3, is DSGVTQTPKHLITATGQRVTLRCSPRSGDLSVYWYQQSLDQGLQFLIQYYNGEERAKGNILERFSAQQFPDLHSELNLSSLELGDSALYFCASSAGLPTDTQYFGPGTRLTVL.

This clonotype was detected ten times or more. CDR3 amino acids: CASSYSLAGNNEQFF. DNA for the CDR3: TGTGCCAGCAGTTACTCACTAGCGGGTAACAATGAGCAGTTCTTC. V is TRBV6-5 and J is TRBJ2-1; the match to TRBD2 covers 9 bases. This CDR3 has 15 amino acids. With V trimmed by 0 bases and J by 5 bases, 2 bases remained unmatched. Germline lookup yields CDR1 MNHEY and CDR2 SVGAGI.

This clonotype was counted between two and nine times. The rearrangement uses TRBV10-2 and TRBJ1-5; no definite D call. V gave up 6 bases and J gave up 7 bases, with 16 bases separating them. The CDR3 is 14 amino acids. Looked up from germline, CDR1 is WSHSY and CDR2 is SAAADI. The CDR3 sequence is CASRARSLGQPQHF. Here the CDR3 DNA reads TGCGCCAGCAGAGCCCGATCTCTTGGACAGCCCCAGCATTTT.

This clonotype was recorded many times. The rearrangement links TRBV27 to TRBJ1-1; a weak D match, TRBD1 (6 bases). The CDR3 extends over 13 amino acids. Germline V gives CDR1 MNHEY, CDR2 SMNVEV (reference sequence). V lost 0 bases and J 8 bases, leaving 10 bases between the germline ends. CDR3 loop: CASSLSPQGEAFF. CDR3 in DNA: TGTGCCAGCAGTTTATCGCCCCAGGGGGAAGCTTTCTTT.

This clonotype was picked up a small number of times. This chain joins TRBV27 and TRBJ2-1; TRBD2 matches at 10 bases. This CDR3 is 15 amino acids long. The V gene end was trimmed by 5 bases and the J gene end by 2 bases; junction bases not matched to a gene: 3. Germline CDR1 is MNHEY and CDR2 is SMNVEV (reference sequence). CDR3 protein: CASSRTSGPYNEQFF. CDR3 DNA sequence: TGTGCCAGCAGTCGGACTAGCGGTCCCTACAATGAGCAGTTCTTC.

The rearrangement links TRBV5-5 to TRBJ1-2, with 7 bases matching TRBD1. Germline CDR1 reads SGHKS; CDR2 reads YYEKEE (reference sequence). V gave up 0 bases and J gave up 4 bases; unmatched junction bases: 6. There are 15 residues in the CDR3. CDR3: CASSLASTGSYGYTF. In nucleotides, the CDR3 is TGTGCCAGCAGCTTGGCCTCGACAGGGTCCTATGGCTACACCTTC.

The rearrangement uses TRBV5-1 and TRBJ2-7; tentatively, D is TRBD2 (6 bases). The V end was cut by 5 bases, the J end by 2 bases, with 14 bases between. The CDR3 extends over 14 amino acids. Germline CDR1 is SGHRS and CDR2 is YFSETQ. The CDR3 spells CASSSSVLPYEQYF. The CDR3 DNA follows: TGCGCCAGCAGTTCTAGCGTCTTGCCCTACGAGCAGTACTTC.

This clonotype was seen a handful of times. V is TRBV12-3 or TRBV12-4 and J is TRBJ1-3; D is unclear. Trimming removed 3 bases from V and 1 base from J, with 7 bases in between. CDR3 size: 14 residues. CDR3 residues: CASSFLGSGNTIYF. The DNA for the CDR3 is TGTGCCAGCAGTTTTTTGGGTTCTGGAAACACCATATATTTT.

There are a few counts of this clonotype. This chain connects TRBV12-3 or TRBV12-4 to TRBJ2-7, with 10 bases that match TRBD2. CDR3 size: 16 residues. V lost 1 base and J lost 9; bases outside the gene matches: 12. In DNA form, the CDR3 reads TGTGCCAGCAGTTTAGTGGCTAGCGGGAGCTTGAGGGTGCAGTACTTC. This gives the protein CASSLVASGSLRVQYF.

This chain links TRBV7-2 with TRBJ2-1; D gene uncertain. The CDR3 covers 17 residues. Germline lookup yields CDR1 SGHTA and CDR2 FQGNSA. V lost 3 bases to trimming and J lost 3 bases, with 18 bases between them. The CDR3 reads CASSLDPLRSLYNEQFF. CDR3 nucleotides: TGTGCCAGCAGCTTGGACCCTTTGCGGAGCCTCTACAATGAGCAGTTCTTC. Together with reference TRBV7-2 and TRBJ2-1, the CDR3 gives the full variable domain: GAGVSQSPSNKVTEKGKDVELRCDPISGHTALYWYRQSLGQGLEFLIYFQGNSAPDKSGLPSDRFSAERTGGSVSTLTIQRTQQEDSAVYLCASSLDPLRSLYNEQFFGPGTRLTVL.

There are a few counts of this clonotype. This rearrangement joins TRBV7-2 to TRBJ2-7; TRBD2 agrees at 14 bases. Losses at the gene ends were 3 bases for V and 3 bases for J; bases not matched to a gene: 7. This CDR3 spans 17 amino acids. Germline V gene sequence: CDR1 SGHTA, CDR2 FQGNSA. CDR3 bases: TGTGCCAGCAGCTTGGAGGGACTAGCGGGGGACAGCTACGAGCAGTACTTC. This translates into CASSLEGLAGDSYEQYF.

V and J are TRBV29-1 and TRBJ2-2; weak D call: TRBD2 (5 bases). This CDR3 comprises 13 residues. Germline lookup yields CDR1 SQVTM and CDR2 ANQGSEA. V was cut by 5 bases and J by 2 bases, with 9 bases left in between. CDR3 residues: CSVPGENTGELFF. The CDR3 nucleotides are TGCAGCGTTCCCGGGGAAAACACCGGGGAGCTGTTTTTT.

This clonotype was detected ten times or more. The V gene is TRBV7-9, the J gene TRBJ2-7; D ambiguous. The length of the CDR3 is 15 residues. Germline V gene lookup returns CDR1 SEHNR and CDR2 FQNEAQ (reference sequence). The V and J ends lost 4 bases and 0 bases respectively, with 13 bases between them. Here the CDR3 reads CASSYPATGSYEQYF. In DNA, the CDR3 is TGTGCCAGCAGCTATCCGGCGACTGGCTCCTACGAGCAGTACTTC.